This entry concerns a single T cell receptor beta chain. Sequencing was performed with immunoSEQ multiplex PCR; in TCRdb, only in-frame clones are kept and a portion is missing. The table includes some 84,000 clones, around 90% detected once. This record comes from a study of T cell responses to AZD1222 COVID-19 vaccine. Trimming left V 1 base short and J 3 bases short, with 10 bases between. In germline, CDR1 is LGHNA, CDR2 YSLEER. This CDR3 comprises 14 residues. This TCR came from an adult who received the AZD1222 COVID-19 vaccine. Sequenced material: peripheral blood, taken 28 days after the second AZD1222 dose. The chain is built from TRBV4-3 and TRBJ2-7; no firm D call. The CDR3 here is CASSQGPGNYEQYF. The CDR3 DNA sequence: TGCGCCAGCAGCCAAGGGCCAGGTAACTACGAGCAGTACTTC.